This is a list of T cell receptor beta chains from one sample in a study of cytomegalovirus exposure and HLA in healthy donors. TCRdb keeps only in-frame clones here, not all; method: immunoSEQ multiplex PCR. The table has 130,000 or so clones, about 77% seen once. Sequenced material: PBMCs. The receptors stem from a woman aged 40 to 49 in good health and CMV-seronegative. Both conserved end residues are part of each CDR3. D genes are given only for firm matches. Where a row states a size, it is once, few, many or the class of an expanded clone; other rows omit it.

>TRBV7-9|TRBD1|TRBJ2-2|.
CASSGRTGGARTGELFF
>TRBV6-1|.|TRBJ2-5|.
CASSGPGVRETQYF
>TRBV7-7|TRBD1|TRBJ1-6|.
CASRAGTGNGPLHF
>TRBV11-2|.|TRBJ2-3|.
CASSLVTRAQYF
>TRBV4-2|.|TRBJ1-2|.
CASSQVAAGRDYGYTF
>TRBV6-5|TRBD1|TRBJ2-7|.
CASSYPAGQGVHEQYF
>TRBV10-3|.|TRBJ1-5|.
CAISESAPPVGQPQHF
>TRBV30|.|TRBJ1-6|.
CAWSLRSGRNNSPLHF
>TRBV10-3|.|TRBJ1-5|.
CAISESGEKQTQHF
>TRBV7-2|.|TRBJ2-2|.
CASSLPFYSGELFF
>TRBV27|TRBD1|TRBJ1-5|.
CASSLDRAQPQHF
>TRBV2|TRBD1|TRBJ1-2|.
CASSEQPGGLANYGYTF
>TRBV5-1|.|TRBJ1-1|few
CASSDGRPTEAFF
>TRBV7-9|.|TRBJ1-1|once
CASSPAGFNTEAFF
>TRBV18|TRBD1|TRBJ1-2|.
CASSPPGTGNGYTF
>TRBV7-9|TRBD2|TRBJ2-1|.
CASNQLATSYNEQFF
>TRBV5-1|.|TRBJ2-6|.
CASSTSRYSGANVLTF
>TRBV6-4|TRBD2|TRBJ2-3|.
CASSALAGGSTDTQYF
>TRBV4-2|.|TRBJ2-7|once
CASSQGTSYEQYF
>TRBV28|.|TRBJ2-7|.
CASSLTEWYEQYF
>TRBV7-8|.|TRBJ1-3|.
CASSPDFTGSSGNTIYF
>TRBV30|.|TRBJ2-2|few
CAWILSRELFF